This paragraph covers one TCR beta chain sequence. Its antigen is as yet unknown. The CDR3 totals 17 residues. CDR1 is LNHDA and CDR2 is SQIVND in the germline V gene (reference sequence). The V and J ends lost 2 bases and 3 bases respectively, with 19 bases between them. The data belong to a study of brain T cells in children with intractable seizures. This sample's time point: blood from clinic visit 5 months post-surgery; TSC patient then seizure free. At least one anti-epileptic drug was given before surgery. The method was immunoSEQ multiplex PCR; TCRdb's version includes in-frame clones alone and lacks a portion of them. The sample shows about 340,000 clones, roughly 92% of them seen only once. The study, taken as a whole, reports: HCMV serostatus was not known, and viral specificity came from CDR3 similarity only.

The chain uses TRBV19 and TRBJ1-1; D gene unclear. The TCR comes from a boy less than two years old with tuberous sclerosis and intractable seizures. The sample in question was peripheral blood, obtained 4 to 6 months after surgery. Written as DNA, the CDR3 is TGTGCCAGTAGTATAAGGTGGCTCCTGCCGAGGGACACTGAAGCTTTCTTT. This encodes CASSIRWLLPRDTEAFF.